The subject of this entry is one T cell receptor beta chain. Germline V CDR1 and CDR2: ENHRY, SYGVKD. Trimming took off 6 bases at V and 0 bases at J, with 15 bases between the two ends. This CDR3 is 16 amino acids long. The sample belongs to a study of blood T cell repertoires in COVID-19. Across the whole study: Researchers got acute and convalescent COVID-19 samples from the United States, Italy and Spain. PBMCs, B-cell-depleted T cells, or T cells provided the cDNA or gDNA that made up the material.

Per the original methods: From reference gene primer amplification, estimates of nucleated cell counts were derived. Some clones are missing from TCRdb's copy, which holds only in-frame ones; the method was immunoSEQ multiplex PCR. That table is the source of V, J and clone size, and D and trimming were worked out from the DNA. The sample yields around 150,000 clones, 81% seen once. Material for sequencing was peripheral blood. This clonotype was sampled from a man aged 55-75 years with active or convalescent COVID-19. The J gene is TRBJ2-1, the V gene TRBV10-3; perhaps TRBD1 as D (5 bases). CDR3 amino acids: CAIRGGAEISYNEQFF. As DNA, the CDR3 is TGTGCCATCAGGGGTGGGGCGGAGATCTCCTACAATGAGCAGTTCTTC.